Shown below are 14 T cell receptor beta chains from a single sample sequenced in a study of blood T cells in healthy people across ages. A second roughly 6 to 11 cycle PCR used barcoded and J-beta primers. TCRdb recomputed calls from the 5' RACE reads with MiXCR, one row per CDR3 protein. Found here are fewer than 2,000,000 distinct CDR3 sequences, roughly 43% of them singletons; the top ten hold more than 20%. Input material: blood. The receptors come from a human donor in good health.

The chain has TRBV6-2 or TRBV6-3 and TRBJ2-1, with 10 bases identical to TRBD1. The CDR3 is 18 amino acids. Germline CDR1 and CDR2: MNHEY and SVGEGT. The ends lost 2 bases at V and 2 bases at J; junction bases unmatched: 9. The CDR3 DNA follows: TGTGCCAGCAGTTACCCCCTGGGACAGGGGATAGCCTACAATGAGCAGTTCTTC. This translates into CASSYPLGQGIAYNEQFF.

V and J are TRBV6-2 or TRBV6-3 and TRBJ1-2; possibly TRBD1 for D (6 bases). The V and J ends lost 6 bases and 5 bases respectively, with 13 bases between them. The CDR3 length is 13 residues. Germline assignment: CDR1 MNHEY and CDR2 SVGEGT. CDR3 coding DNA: TGTGCCAGCAGACCCGGGACACCATATGGCTACACCTTC. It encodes CASRPGTPYGYTF.

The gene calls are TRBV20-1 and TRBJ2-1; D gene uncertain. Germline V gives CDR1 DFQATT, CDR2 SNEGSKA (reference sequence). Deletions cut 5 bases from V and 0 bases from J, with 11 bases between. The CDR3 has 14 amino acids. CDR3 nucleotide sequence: TGCAGTGCTGATGACCGCCGCTCCTACAATGAGCAGTTCTTC. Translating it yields CSADDRRSYNEQFF.

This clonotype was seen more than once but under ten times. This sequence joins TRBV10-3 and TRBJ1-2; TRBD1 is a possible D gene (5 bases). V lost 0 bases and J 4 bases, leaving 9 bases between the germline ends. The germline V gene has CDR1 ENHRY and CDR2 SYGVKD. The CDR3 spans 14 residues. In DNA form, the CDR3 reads TGTGCCATCAGTGAGTCTCAGGGAATCTATGGCTACACCTTC. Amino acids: CAISESQGIYGYTF.

This CDR3 reads CSAGSSEAFF. The CDR3 bases are TGCAGCGCGGGATCATCCGAAGCTTTCTTT. The chain has TRBV29-1 and TRBJ1-1; the D is unclear. This CDR3 has 10 amino acids. Trimming took off 7 bases at V and 8 bases at J, with 11 bases between the two ends. Germline V gene sequence: CDR1 SQVTM, CDR2 ANQGSEA.

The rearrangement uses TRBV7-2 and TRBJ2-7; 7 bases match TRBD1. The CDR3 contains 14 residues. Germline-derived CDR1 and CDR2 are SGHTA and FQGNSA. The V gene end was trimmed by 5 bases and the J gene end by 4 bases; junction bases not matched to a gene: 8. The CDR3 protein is CASSTRQGPYEQYF. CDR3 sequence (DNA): TGTGCCAGCAGCACACGACAGGGACCTTACGAGCAGTACTTC.

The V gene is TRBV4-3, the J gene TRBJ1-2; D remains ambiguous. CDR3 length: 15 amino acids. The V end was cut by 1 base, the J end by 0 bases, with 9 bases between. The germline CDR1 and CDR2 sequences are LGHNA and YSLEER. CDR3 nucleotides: TGCGCCAGCAGCCAAGGTTTAGAGCCTAACTATGGCTACACCTTC. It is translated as CASSQGLEPNYGYTF.

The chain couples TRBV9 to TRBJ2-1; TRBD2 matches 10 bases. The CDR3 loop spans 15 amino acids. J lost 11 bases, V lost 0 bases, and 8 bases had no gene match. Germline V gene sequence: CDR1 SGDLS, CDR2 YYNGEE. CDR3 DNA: TGTGCCAGCAGCGTAGACGGGAGCGGGGGGGCCAAGCAGTTCTTC. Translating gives CASSVDGSGGAKQFF. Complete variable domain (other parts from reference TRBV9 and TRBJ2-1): DSGVTQTPKHLITATGQRVTLRCSPRSGDLSVYWYQQSLDQGLQFLIQYYNGEERAKGNILERFSAQQFPDLHSELNLSSLELGDSALYFCASSVDGSGGAKQFFGPGTRLTVL.

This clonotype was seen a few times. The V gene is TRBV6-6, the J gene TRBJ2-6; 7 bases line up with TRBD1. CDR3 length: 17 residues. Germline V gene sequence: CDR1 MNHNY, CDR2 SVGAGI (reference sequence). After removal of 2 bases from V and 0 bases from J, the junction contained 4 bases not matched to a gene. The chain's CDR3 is CASSYGTVFSGANVLTF. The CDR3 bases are TGTGCCAGCAGTTACGGGACAGTATTCTCTGGGGCCAACGTCCTGACTTTC.

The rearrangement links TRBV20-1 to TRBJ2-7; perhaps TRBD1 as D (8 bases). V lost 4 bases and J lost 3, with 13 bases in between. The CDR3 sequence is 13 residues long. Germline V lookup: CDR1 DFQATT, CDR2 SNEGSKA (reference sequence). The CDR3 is CSANRGGDYEQYF. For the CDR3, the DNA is TGCAGTGCTAACAGGGGGGGTGACTACGAGCAGTACTTC.

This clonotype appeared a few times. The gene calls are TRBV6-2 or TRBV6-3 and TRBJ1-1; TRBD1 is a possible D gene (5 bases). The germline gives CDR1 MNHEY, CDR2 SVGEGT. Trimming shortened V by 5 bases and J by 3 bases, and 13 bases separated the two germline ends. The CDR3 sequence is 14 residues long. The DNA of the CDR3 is TGTGCCAGCAGTGATTGGGGCGGATACACTGAAGCTTTCTTT. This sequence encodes CASSDWGGYTEAFF.

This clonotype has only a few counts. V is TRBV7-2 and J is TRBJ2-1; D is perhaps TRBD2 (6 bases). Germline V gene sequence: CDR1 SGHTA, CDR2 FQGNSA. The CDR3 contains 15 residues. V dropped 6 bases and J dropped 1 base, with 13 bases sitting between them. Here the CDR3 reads CASRARLESYNEQFF. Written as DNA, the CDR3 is TGTGCCAGCAGAGCCCGACTAGAGTCCTACAATGAGCAGTTCTTC.

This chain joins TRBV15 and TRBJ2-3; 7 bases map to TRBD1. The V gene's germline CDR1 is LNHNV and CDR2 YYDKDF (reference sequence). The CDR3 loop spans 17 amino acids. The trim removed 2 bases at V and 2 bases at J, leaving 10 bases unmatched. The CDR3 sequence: CATSRTSRGGLTDTQYF. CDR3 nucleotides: TGTGCCACCAGCAGAACATCGCGAGGGGGCCTCACAGATACGCAGTATTTT.

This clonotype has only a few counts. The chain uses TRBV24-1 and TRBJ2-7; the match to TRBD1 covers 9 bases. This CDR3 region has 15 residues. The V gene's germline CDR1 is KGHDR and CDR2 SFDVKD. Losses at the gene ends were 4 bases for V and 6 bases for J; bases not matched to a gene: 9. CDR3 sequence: CATSDSAGQGGEQYF. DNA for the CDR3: TGTGCCACCAGTGACTCGGCGGGACAGGGAGGCGAGCAGTACTTC.